The 4 T cell receptor beta chains given below trace back to one sample, sequenced in a study of T cells in Graves' hyperthyroidism and ophthalmopathy. There were TCR beta CDR3 regions amplified from RNA transcripts. The HTBI primer set served for first-round RT-PCR of the TCR CDR3. MiXCR, run by TCRdb on the multiplex PCR reads, gives a single entry per CDR3 protein. The sample holds some 600,000 distinct CDR3 sequences, about 15% seen once. The sequenced material came from blood. The source of these receptors is a woman aged 25 to 45 with Graves' hyperthyroidism that later progressed to Graves' ophthalmopathy.

Ten or more counts support this clonotype. The V gene is TRBV7-9, the J gene TRBJ1-2, with D unclear. Germline V gives CDR1 SEHNR, CDR2 FQNEAQ (reference sequence). There are 15 residues in the CDR3. Trimming cost V 5 bases and J 3 bases, with 16 bases left between them. The CDR3 region has the DNA TGTGCCAGCAGCCCTGGACGGACGATTTACTATGGCTACACCTTC. It codes for CASSPGRTIYYGYTF. Supplemented by reference TRBV7-9 and TRBJ1-2, the full variable domain reads DTGVSQNPRHKITKRGQNVTFRCDPISEHNRLYWYRQTLGQGPEFLTYFQNEAQLEKSRLLSDRFSAERPKGSFSTLEIQRTEQGDSAMYLCASSPGRTIYYGYTFGSGTRLTVV.

This clonotype came up many times. This chain connects TRBV11-3 to TRBJ1-2, with 8 bases aligning to TRBD1. This CDR3 region has 13 residues. V was pared by 6 bases and J by 3 bases, with 3 bases of the junction left unmatched. The germline V gene encodes CDR1 SGHNT and CDR2 YENEEA. The CDR3 loop is CASSTRGHYGYTF. The CDR3 DNA sequence: TGTGCCAGCAGTACCAGGGGGCACTATGGCTACACCTTC.

This clonotype was observed a handful of times. As DNA, the CDR3 is TGTGCCAGCAGTTTTCTCACCCCTCAGGGGAGTGAGCAGTTCTTC. Amino acids: CASSFLTPQGSEQFF. The gene calls are TRBV27 and TRBJ2-1; TRBD1 might be the D (6 bases). The CDR3 is made up of 15 amino acids. Germline CDR1 reads MNHEY; CDR2 reads SMNVEV (reference sequence). Trimming took 3 bases from V and 9 from J, leaving 18 bases between them.

This clonotype was recorded many times. This chain joins TRBV6-2 or TRBV6-3 and TRBJ1-1; D gene unclear. Germline assignment: CDR1 MNHEY and CDR2 SVGEGT. V dropped 4 bases and J dropped 3 bases, with 3 bases sitting between them. The CDR3 runs 11 residues. Here the CDR3 reads CASSWDTEAFF. The DNA for the CDR3 is TGTGCCAGCAGTTGGGACACTGAAGCTTTCTTT.